The clone carrying this T cell receptor beta chain occurred a few times. TCRdb reanalysed the RT-PCR reads using MiXCR and keeps one entry per CDR3 protein. Among more than 550,000 distinct CDR3 sequences listed, 14% were seen once. Trimming left V 3 bases short and J 1 base short, with 9 bases between. The CDR3 has 14 amino acids. Germline V CDR1 and CDR2: LGHDT, YNNKEL (reference sequence). The TCR originated in a female donor in good health, serving as a healthy control. The specimen was memory CD4+ T cells from blood. The V call is TRBV3-1, the J call TRBJ1-2; a possible D gene is TRBD1 (6 bases). The CDR3 coding sequence is TGTGCCAGCAGCCACGGACAGCTTAACTATGGCTACACCTTC. It codes for CASSHGQLNYGYTF.